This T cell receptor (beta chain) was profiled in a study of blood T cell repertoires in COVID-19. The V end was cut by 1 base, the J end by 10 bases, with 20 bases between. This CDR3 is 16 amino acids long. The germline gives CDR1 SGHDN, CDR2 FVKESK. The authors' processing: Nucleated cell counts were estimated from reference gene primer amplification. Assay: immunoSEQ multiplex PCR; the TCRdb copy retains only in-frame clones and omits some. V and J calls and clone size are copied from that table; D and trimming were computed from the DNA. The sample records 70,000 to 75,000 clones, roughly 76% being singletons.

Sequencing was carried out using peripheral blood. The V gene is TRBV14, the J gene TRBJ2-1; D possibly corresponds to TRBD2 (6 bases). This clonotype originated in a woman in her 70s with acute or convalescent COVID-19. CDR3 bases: TGTGCCAGCAGCCAAGTGGGGGGTGGTGGGTCCGTCGAGCAGTTCTTC. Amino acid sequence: CASSQVGGGGSVEQFF.